Below, 29 T cell receptor beta chains from the same sample are listed, as sequenced in a study of tissue T cells after allogeneic stem cell transplantation. Libraries were prepared by immunoSEQ multiplex PCR; TCRdb keeps only in-frame clonotypes and omits some of them. Found here are under 9,000 clones, approximately 56% of them singletons; the top ten hold more than 20%. The material was duodenum tissue, obtained at autopsy. Receptor source: a female donor older than 55 with lung cancer.

This chain connects TRBV19 to TRBJ1-1; D gene uncertain. The CDR3 has 15 residues. The V gene lost 5 bases and the J gene lost 5 bases, with 18 bases spanning the gap. CDR1 and CDR2 from the germline V gene are LNHDA and SQIVND (reference sequence). The CDR3 nucleotides are TGTGCCAGTAGTCCATCCGGGGTCCTTAGGACTGAAGCTTTCTTT. The encoded protein is CASSPSGVLRTEAFF.

CDR3: CASSLRGGNEQFF. The DNA of the CDR3 is TGTGCCAGCAGCTTAAGGGGGGGAAATGAGCAGTTCTTC. The chain is built from TRBV7-6 and TRBJ2-1; possibly TRBD2 for D (7 bases). CDR1 SGHVS and CDR2 FNYEAQ come from the germline V gene. This CDR3 is built from 13 residues. The V gene lost 2 bases and the J gene lost 7 bases, with 9 bases spanning the gap. Full variable domain (outside the CDR3, taken from reference TRBV7-6 and TRBJ2-1): GAGVSQSPRYKVTKRGQDVALRCDPISGHVSLYWYRQALGQGPEFLTYFNYEAQQDKSGLPNDRFSAERPEGSISTLTIQRTEQRDSAMYRCASSLRGGNEQFFGPGTRLTVL.

This sequence joins TRBV5-1 and TRBJ2-7, with 15 bases fitting TRBD2. The junction had 5 bases not matched to a gene; V was cut back by 4 bases and J by 0 bases. The CDR3 runs 17 residues. Germline-derived CDR1 and CDR2 are SGHRS and YFSETQ. The CDR3 protein is CASSHGLAGGPSYEQYF. The CDR3 DNA follows: TGCGCCAGCAGCCACGGACTAGCGGGAGGGCCCTCCTACGAGCAGTACTTC.

This clone occurred a few times. The chain links TRBV21-1 to TRBJ1-2. TRBV21-1 has pseudogene status. This CDR3 has 16 residues. Here the CDR3 reads CASSAIGWPQIYGYTF. In DNA form, the CDR3 reads TGTGCCAGCAGCGCGATAGGGTGGCCCCAGATTTATGGCTACACCTTC.

J is TRBJ2-7 and V is TRBV2; 9 bases match TRBD2. Trimming cost V 2 bases and J 7 bases; bases outside gene matches: 9. This CDR3 is 15 amino acids long. Looked up from germline, CDR1 is SNHLY and CDR2 is FYNNEI. CDR3 DNA: TGTGCCAGCAGTGAAACTCGCGGGGGGGCTAAGGAGCAGTACTTC. This sequence encodes CASSETRGGAKEQYF. The entire variable domain, with the rest obtained from reference TRBV2 and TRBJ2-7, is as follows: EPEVTQTPSHQVTQMGQEVILRCVPISNHLYFYWYRQILGQKVEFLVSFYNNEISEKSEIFDDQFSVERPDGSNFTLKIRSTKLEDSAMYFCASSETRGGAKEQYFGPGTRLTVT.

The V call is TRBV7-2, the J call TRBJ1-2; 10 bases are a match to TRBD1. CDR1 SGHTA and CDR2 FQGNSA come from the germline V gene. The CDR3 runs 14 residues. Losses at the gene ends were 7 bases for V and 5 bases for J; bases not matched to a gene: 7. For the CDR3, the DNA is TGTGCCAGCACCAGGGACAGGGGAGGATATGGCTACACCTTC. This gives the protein CASTRDRGGYGYTF.

For the CDR3, the DNA is TGTGCCAGCTCACCACCTAGCGGGAGCACAGATACGCAGTATTTT. Its translation is CASSPPSGSTDTQYF. The V call is TRBV18, the J call TRBJ2-3; 7 bases fit TRBD2. Per the germline V gene, CDR1 is KGHSH and CDR2 is LQKENI. V lost 0 bases, J lost 0 bases, and 0 bases stayed unmatched. This CDR3 has 15 amino acids.

Worth noting for this clone: This may come from a read error, since a much larger clone is one base off. Other DNA sequences of this sample code for an identical CDR3. V and J are TRBV28 and TRBJ2-5; tentative D call: TRBD1 (6 bases). Germline lookup yields CDR1 MDHEN and CDR2 SYDVKM. Trimming stripped 6 bases from V and 4 bases from J, with 9 bases between. The CDR3 is 12 residues long. This chain's CDR3 is CASSQGLETQYF. The CDR3 nucleotides are TGTGCCAGCAGCCAGGGGCTAGAGACCCAGTACTTC.

This clone was seen only a few times. This rearrangement joins TRBV7-2 to TRBJ2-7; TRBD2 agrees at 13 bases. Germline V gene lookup returns CDR1 SGHTA and CDR2 FQGNSA. The V and J ends lost 5 bases and 3 bases, in that order; junction bases with no gene match: 7. This CDR3 is 16 amino acids long. The chain's CDR3 is CASSPGLAGSGYEQYF. The CDR3 nucleotides are TGTGCCAGCAGCCCGGGACTAGCGGGATCAGGCTACGAGCAGTACTTC.

This chain joins TRBV24-1 and TRBJ1-1; 12 positions match TRBD1. V lost 5 bases and J lost 4; bases outside the gene matches: 7. CDR1 KGHDR and CDR2 SFDVKD come from the germline V gene. This CDR3 comprises 16 residues. CDR3 sequence reads: CATSGGQGARITEAFF. The CDR3 DNA reads as TGTGCCACCAGTGGGGGACAGGGGGCGCGAATCACTGAAGCTTTCTTT.

This clone was seen a handful of times. The rearrangement links TRBV5-8 to TRBJ2-7; D call uncertain. The V and J ends lost 6 bases and 0 bases respectively, with 7 bases between them. CDR3 length: 12 amino acids. Germline loops: CDR1 SGHTS, CDR2 YDEGEE. This chain's CDR3 is CASTDASYEQYF. The CDR3 nucleotides are TGTGCCAGCACCGACGCCTCCTACGAGCAGTACTTC.

This chain links TRBV7-8 with TRBJ1-1; TRBD1 aligns across 7 bases. J lost 1 base, V lost 1 base, and 6 bases had no gene match. The germline V gene has CDR1 SGHVS and CDR2 FQNEAQ. The CDR3 sequence is 16 residues long. The CDR3 is CASSLVQGVRNTEAFF. CDR3 nucleotides: TGTGCCAGCAGCTTAGTTCAGGGGGTAAGGAACACTGAAGCTTTCTTT.

CDR3 residues: CAISVGTEVDYDYGYTF. CDR3 nucleotides: TGTGCCATCAGTGTAGGGACAGAAGTAGACTACGACTATGGCTACACCTTC. The genes are TRBV10-3 and TRBJ1-2; 7 nucleotides line up with TRBD1. V lost 4 bases and J lost 3; bases outside the gene matches: 14. Germline CDR1 reads ENHRY; CDR2 reads SYGVKD. CDR3 length: 17 amino acids.

This clone has more than one count but fewer than ten. The CDR3 DNA sequence: TGCGCCAGCAGCCAATCAACTAGCGGGAGGATGTACGAGCAGTACTTC. The encoded protein is CASSQSTSGRMYEQYF. The V gene is TRBV4-1, the J gene TRBJ2-7; 12 nucleotides line up with TRBD2. CDR3 size: 16 residues. Germline V gene lookup returns CDR1 MGHRA and CDR2 YSYEKL. V dropped 2 bases and J dropped 4; count of bases not matched to a gene: 6.

The chain recombines TRBV7-3 with TRBJ2-4; possibly TRBD1 for D (6 bases). CDR3 length: 20 residues. V was shortened by 4 bases and J by 1 base, with 26 bases between the two germline ends. The germline CDR1 and CDR2 sequences are SGHTA and FQGTGA. The CDR3 DNA is TGTGCCAGCAGCTCGTATGACCTTATGCCGTCAGGGGAGGCCAAAAACATTCAGTACTTC. Protein product: CASSSYDLMPSGEAKNIQYF.

Only a few counts were recorded for this clone. The rearrangement joins TRBV5-6 to TRBJ1-1, with 8 bases that match TRBD1. Looked up from germline, CDR1 is SGHDT and CDR2 is YYEEEE. V trimming: 1 base; J trimming: 1 base; junction bases outside the gene matches: 6. This CDR3 spans 16 amino acids. The CDR3, as DNA: TGTGCCAGCAGCTTGTTCGGACAGGGAGGGAACACTGAAGCTTTCTTT. It is translated as CASSLFGQGGNTEAFF.

The J gene is TRBJ1-1, the V gene TRBV20-1; the D is unclear. Germline assignment: CDR1 DFQATT and CDR2 SNEGSKA (reference sequence). With 3 bases removed from V and 3 bases from J, the gap between germline ends came to 5 bases. This CDR3 is 11 amino acids long. DNA for the CDR3: TGCAGTGCTAGCCCCTACACTGAAGCTTTCTTT. Its protein is CSASPYTEAFF.

V usage is TRBV25-1 and J usage is TRBJ1-2; D is ambiguous. The CDR3 is 14 residues long. Trimming left V 3 bases short and J 5 bases short, with 13 bases between. The V gene's germline CDR1 is MGHDK and CDR2 SYGVNS. CDR3 nucleotides: TGTGCCAGCAGTGACTTTATAGAAGCTTATGGCTACACCTTC. Protein: CASSDFIEAYGYTF.

This clone is termed medium-sized (0.01 to 0.1%). This sequence joins TRBV15 and TRBJ2-1; D ambiguous. Trimming pared 1 base from V and 6 bases from J, leaving 16 bases between. Germline V CDR1 and CDR2: LNHNV, YYDKDF (reference sequence). CDR3 length equals 16 residues. In DNA, the CDR3 is TGTGCCACCAGCAGAGCAAGTGGGATAACGTCCAATGAGCAGTTCTTC. As protein: CATSRASGITSNEQFF.

The chain carries TRBV5-3 and TRBJ2-1; 7 positions agree with TRBD2. TRBV5-3 is reported as an ORF; its role is uncertain. The junction had 17 bases not matched to a gene; V was cut back by 4 bases and J by 7 bases. The CDR3 is 17 amino acids. Here the CDR3 DNA reads TGTGCCAGAAGCACCCCCTCGAAAGCGGGATCTGAGAATGAGCAGTTCTTC. This encodes CARSTPSKAGSENEQFF.

The genes are TRBV18 and TRBJ2-1, with TRBD2 identical over 10 bases. From germline, CDR1 is KGHSH and CDR2 LQKENI. V lost 3 bases, J lost 9 bases, and 20 bases stayed unmatched. CDR3 size: 19 residues. In DNA, the CDR3 is TGTGCCAGCTCACCCACCAGGACGAGAACCCAGCGGGAGGGCGGTGAGCAGTTCTTC. Translation: CASSPTRTRTQREGGEQFF.

The count of this clone is one. The gene calls are TRBV28 and TRBJ1-2, with a possible D match to TRBD1 (6 bases). The CDR3 extends over 15 amino acids. V lost 2 bases to trimming and J lost 4 bases, with 14 bases between them. The germline gives CDR1 MDHEN, CDR2 SYDVKM. The CDR3 DNA follows: TGTGCCAGCAGTTTAAATGACAGGATGGGCTATGGCTACACCTTC. Its protein is CASSLNDRMGYGYTF.

This chain uses TRBV30 with TRBJ2-7; 8 bases fit TRBD2. This CDR3 has 15 amino acids. V was pared by 3 bases and J by 0 bases, with 7 bases of the junction left unmatched. CDR1 is GTSNPN, CDR2 SVGIG, per germline (reference sequence). Here the CDR3 reads CAWSRGGQSSYEQYF. The DNA for the CDR3 is TGTGCCTGGAGCCGGGGGGGCCAGAGCTCCTACGAGCAGTACTTC. Looking up the rest from reference TRBV30 and TRBJ2-7 gives the full variable domain: SQTIHQWPATLVQPVGSPLSLECTVEGTSNPNLYWYRQAAGRGLQLLFYSVGIGQISSEVPQNLSASRPQDRQFILSSKKLLLSDSGFYLCAWSRGGQSSYEQYFGPGTRLTVT.

The chain is built from TRBV6-1 and TRBJ2-7; 8 bases agree with TRBD2. Germline CDR1 and CDR2: MNHNS and SASEGT. After removal of 7 bases from V and 2 bases from J, the junction contained 4 bases not matched to a gene. The CDR3 consists of 13 residues. CDR3 bases: TGTGCCAGCAAATCGGGGGGGACCTACGAGCAGTACTTC. It yields the protein CASKSGGTYEQYF.

This clone is large within its sample. This chain joins TRBV3-1 (or the pseudogene TRBV3-2) and TRBJ1-5; perhaps TRBD1 as D (5 bases). This CDR3 comprises 14 residues. The V end lost 4 bases, the J end lost 10 bases, and 17 bases lay between the germline ends. Germline V gene sequence: CDR1 LGHDT, CDR2 YNNKEL (reference sequence). CDR3 amino acids: CASSPQVKRSPQHF. Here the CDR3 DNA reads TGTGCCAGCAGCCCACAGGTAAAGCGCTCTCCCCAGCATTTT.

This clone is medium-sized. CDR3 sequence reads: CASRDGMKVEQYF. In nucleotides, the CDR3 is TGTGCCAGCAGGGACGGGATGAAGGTCGAGCAGTACTTC. The rearrangement uses TRBV7-9 and TRBJ2-7; D possibly corresponds to TRBD2 (5 bases). CDR3 length: 13 residues. CDR1 is SEHNR, CDR2 FQNEAQ, per germline (reference sequence). V was cut by 6 bases and J by 6 bases, with 15 bases left in between.

V gene TRBV5-1 combines with J gene TRBJ1-2; 8 nucleotides agree with TRBD1. V was pared by 4 bases and J by 1 base, with 9 bases of the junction left unmatched. This CDR3 spans 16 amino acids. Germline loops: CDR1 SGHRS, CDR2 YFSETQ. The CDR3 nucleotides read TGCGCCAGCAGCGGGGGACAGGCCTTTTTTAACTATGGCTACACCTTC. It encodes CASSGGQAFFNYGYTF.

This chain uses TRBV23-1 with TRBJ2-5; D call uncertain. TRBV23-1 is an open reading frame whose function is uncertain. This CDR3 is built from 15 residues. V gave up 1 base and J gave up 3 bases, with 12 bases separating them. CDR3 sequence (DNA): TGCGCCAGCAGTCAATGTGGGCCTAGAAAAGAGACCCAGTACTTC. Encoded protein: CASSQCGPRKETQYF.

The chain couples TRBV2 to TRBJ2-7, with D perhaps matching TRBD2 (6 bases). The germline V and J ends were trimmed by 6 bases and 7 bases, with 19 bases remaining between them. The germline V gene has CDR1 SNHLY and CDR2 FYNNEI. The CDR3 is made up of 14 amino acids. The CDR3 DNA reads as TGTGCCAGCAGGAGGGACTCCCGGGGGACTGAGCAGTACTTC. Protein sequence: CASRRDSRGTEQYF.